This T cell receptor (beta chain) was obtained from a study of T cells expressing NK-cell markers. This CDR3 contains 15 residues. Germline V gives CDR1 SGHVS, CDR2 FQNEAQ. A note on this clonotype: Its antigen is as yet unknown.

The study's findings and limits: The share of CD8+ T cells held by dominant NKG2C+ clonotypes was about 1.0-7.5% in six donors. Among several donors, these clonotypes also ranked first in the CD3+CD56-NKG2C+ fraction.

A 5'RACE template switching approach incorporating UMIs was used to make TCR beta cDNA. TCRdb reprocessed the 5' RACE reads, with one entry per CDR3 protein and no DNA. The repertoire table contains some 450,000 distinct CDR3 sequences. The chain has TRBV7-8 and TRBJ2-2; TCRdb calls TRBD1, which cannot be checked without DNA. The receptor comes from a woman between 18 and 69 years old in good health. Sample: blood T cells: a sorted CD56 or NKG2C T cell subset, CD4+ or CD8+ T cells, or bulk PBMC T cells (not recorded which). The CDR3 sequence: CASYSPPSDTGELFF.